The 17 T cell receptor beta chains reported below all come from one sample, sequenced in a study of control samples from healthy donors and cancer patients. Repertoires were generated with immunoSEQ multiplex PCR, while TCRdb's copy carries only in-frame clones and drops some. The table lists under 85,000 clones, roughly nine tenths of them singletons. The sequencing input was PBMCs. These receptors were taken from a man aged 60 to 69 with colorectal cancer.

CDR3 DNA: TGTGCCAGCAGCGGCGGGACCTCCGGGATGGCGAGCTCCTATAATTCACCCCTCCACTTT. Residues: CASSGGTSGMASSYNSPLHF. This sequence joins TRBV5-5 and TRBJ1-6; tentative D call: TRBD1 (5 bases). Germline-derived CDR1 and CDR2 are SGHKS and YYEKEE (reference sequence). Between the trimmed V and J ends, which lost 4 bases and 0 bases, there was a span of 23 bases. CDR3 length: 20 amino acids.

The rearrangement uses TRBV2 and TRBJ1-6; 7 bases line up with TRBD1. Trimming at V came to 6 bases and at J to 4 bases, leaving 6 bases not matched to a gene. The germline gives CDR1 SNHLY, CDR2 FYNNEI. The CDR3 spans 15 residues. The CDR3 nucleotides read TGTGCCAGCAGGCGGGACAGCTCGTATAATTCACCCCTCCACTTT. This gives the protein CASRRDSSYNSPLHF.

The rearrangement joins TRBV6-5 to TRBJ1-2; D unclear. V dropped 0 bases and J dropped 4 bases, with 9 bases sitting between them. Germline V gene sequence: CDR1 MNHEY, CDR2 SVGAGI. There are 14 residues in the CDR3. The CDR3 region has the DNA TGTGCCAGCAGTTACTCGAGTACTTCCTATGGCTACACCTTC. Amino acids: CASSYSSTSYGYTF.

The CDR3: CASSLSGYEQYF. DNA for the CDR3: TGTGCCAGCAGTTTAAGTGGGTACGAGCAGTACTTC. The V and J genes are TRBV28 and TRBJ2-7; D not resolved. V lost 2 bases and J lost 4, with 6 bases in between. Germline lookup yields CDR1 MDHEN and CDR2 SYDVKM. The CDR3 is 12 amino acids.

This clone came up once. DNA for the CDR3: TGTGCCAGCAGTTTCGGACAGGTCGAGCAGTACTTC. It codes for CASSFGQVEQYF. J is TRBJ2-7 and V is TRBV12-3 or TRBV12-4; 7 bases agree with TRBD1. The CDR3 covers 12 residues. V was clipped by 3 bases and J by 6 bases; unmatched bases: 2.

This chain connects TRBV27 to TRBJ2-1; D is unresolved. Germline assignment: CDR1 MNHEY and CDR2 SMNVEV (reference sequence). Trimming removed 2 bases from V and 7 bases from J, with 18 bases in between. The CDR3 is made up of 16 amino acids. The DNA for the CDR3 is TGTGCCAGCAGTTTAAGAGGCTTGTTGACCTCAAATGAGCAGTTCTTC. Amino acid sequence: CASSLRGLLTSNEQFF.

The V gene is TRBV2, the J gene TRBJ1-5; D is undetermined. Germline values: CDR1 SNHLY, CDR2 FYNNEI. The germline V and J ends were trimmed by 4 bases and 1 base, with 17 bases remaining between them. The CDR3 extends over 17 amino acids. CDR3 loop: CASSGERVGMSNQPQHF. The CDR3, as DNA: TGTGCCAGCAGTGGGGAAAGGGTGGGGATGAGCAATCAGCCCCAGCATTTT.

The chain has TRBV5-1 and TRBJ2-5, with 13 nucleotides matching TRBD2. The CDR3 runs to 16 residues. Per germline, CDR1 SGHRS and CDR2 YFSETQ. Germline trimming cut 4 bases from V and 1 base from J; bases unmatched to any gene: 4. The CDR3 DNA reads as TGCGCCAGCAGCACGGGGACTAGCGGGGCCCAAGAGACCCAGTACTTC. Protein product: CASSTGTSGAQETQYF. Supplemented by reference TRBV5-1 and TRBJ2-5, the full variable domain reads KAGVTQTPRYLIKTRGQQVTLSCSPISGHRSVSWYQQTPGQGLQFLFEYFSETQRNKGNFPGRFSGRQFSNSRSEMNVSTLELGDSALYLCASSTGTSGAQETQYFGPGTRLLVL.

The V call is TRBV5-5, the J call TRBJ1-1; 7 bases fit TRBD1. Germline values: CDR1 SGHKS, CDR2 YYEKEE (reference sequence). CDR3 length: 14 amino acids. V gave up 7 bases and J gave up 0 bases; unmatched junction bases: 6. Written as DNA, the CDR3 is TGTGCCAGCGACTTGACAGGGATGAACACTGAAGCTTTCTTT. It specifies CASDLTGMNTEAFF.

This chain joins TRBV29-1 and TRBJ2-3; TRBD2 matches at 9 bases. Trimming at V came to 6 bases and at J to 1 base, leaving 11 bases not matched to a gene. CDR1 is SQVTM and CDR2 is ANQGSEA in the germline V gene. This CDR3 region has 16 residues. The CDR3 protein is CSVRRGSGGGTDTQYF. CDR3 nucleotide sequence: TGCAGCGTACGTCGTGGTAGCGGGGGTGGCACAGATACGCAGTATTTT.

The rearrangement joins TRBV6-5 to TRBJ1-1; D unclear. Per the germline V gene, CDR1 is MNHEY and CDR2 is SVGAGI. The CDR3 length is 12 residues. The V end lost 2 bases, the J end lost 8 bases, and 9 bases lay between the germline ends. In DNA form, the CDR3 reads TGTGCCAGCAGTTACGGGGTAGGGGAAGCTTTCTTT. Its protein is CASSYGVGEAFF.

This CDR3 reads CASSMATTYNEQFF. The CDR3 coding sequence is TGCGCCAGCAGTATGGCGACAACCTACAATGAGCAGTTCTTC. The gene calls are TRBV5-1 and TRBJ2-1, with D unresolved. V dropped 5 bases and J dropped 2 bases, with 11 bases sitting between them. CDR3 length: 14 residues. Germline assignment: CDR1 SGHRS and CDR2 YFSETQ.

The chain combines TRBV6-5 with TRBJ2-7, with 7 nucleotides matching TRBD2. Germline-derived CDR1 and CDR2 are MNHEY and SVGAGI. V trimming: 2 bases; J trimming: 11 bases; junction bases outside the gene matches: 6. The CDR3 runs 12 residues. CDR3 DNA sequence: TGTGCCAGCAGTTACCCGGGGGGTGAAGAGTACTTC. Translation gives CASSYPGGEEYF.

The chain couples TRBV7-9 to TRBJ1-2; D remains ambiguous. This CDR3 region has 11 residues. V was trimmed by 8 bases and J by 4 bases, leaving 8 bases between them. Germline assignment: CDR1 SEHNR and CDR2 FQNEAQ (reference sequence). The CDR3 loop reads CASRTVYGYTF. The CDR3 bases are TGTGCCAGCCGGACCGTCTATGGCTACACCTTC. The full variable domain, in which reference TRBV7-9 and TRBJ1-2 provide the parts outside the CDR3, is DTGVSQNPRHKITKRGQNVTFRCDPISEHNRLYWYRQTLGQGPEFLTYFQNEAQLEKSRLLSDRFSAERPKGSFSTLEIQRTEQGDSAMYLCASRTVYGYTFGSGTRLTVV.

The rearrangement joins TRBV4-2 to TRBJ2-5; D is ambiguous. Germline V gene sequence: CDR1 LGHNA, CDR2 YNFKEQ. Trimming left V 0 bases short and J 5 bases short, with 10 bases between. The CDR3 totals 14 residues. The CDR3 DNA reads as TGTGCCAGCAGCCAAGATAAGGGTTGGGAGACCCAGTACTTC. This sequence encodes CASSQDKGWETQYF.

The chain uses TRBV4-2 and TRBJ2-1; tentatively, D is TRBD1 or TRBD2 (5 bases each). Trimming removed 1 base from V and 10 bases from J, with 23 bases in between. The CDR3 is 17 amino acids. Germline lookup yields CDR1 LGHNA and CDR2 YNFKEQ. In DNA, the CDR3 is TGTGCCAGCAGCCAAGTCCAGACGGCAGGGACCTCGGGGGAGCAGTTCTTC. This sequence encodes CASSQVQTAGTSGEQFF.

This clone was counted only a few times. The chain joins TRBV18 to TRBJ2-6; D ambiguous. This CDR3 is built from 14 residues. Germline V gene data show CDR1 as KGHSH and CDR2 as LQKENI. The V end was cut by 1 base, the J end by 2 bases, with 3 bases between. The CDR3, as DNA: TGTGCCAGCTCACCACGGGCTGGGGCCAACGTCCTGACTTTC. It codes for CASSPRAGANVLTF.